Detailed here is one T cell receptor (beta chain). Its antigen is unknown. This record comes from a study of vaccination and CD4 T cells after COVID-19. From germline, CDR1 is MNHEY and CDR2 SVGEGT. The CDR3 spans 14 residues. Trimming left V 6 bases short and J 2 bases short, with 12 bases between. Treatment here: roughly 10-day PBMC culture with coronavirus spike peptide pools or control peptides (ViraFEST assay). Sequencing of DNA taken from cultured CD4+ T cells relied on the Oncomine TCR Beta short-read assay. MiXCR, applied by TCRdb to the PCR reads, yields one record per CDR3 protein. Of 12,000 to 15,000 distinct CDR3 sequences listed, 50% to 55% are singletons.

The sequence was collected from a human donor who had recovered from COVID-19. What was sequenced was CD4+ T cells from blood, cultured in vitro. The V and J genes are TRBV6-2 or TRBV6-3 and TRBJ2-3; D is perhaps TRBD1 (5 bases). This chain's CDR3 is CASREDIPTDTQYF. The CDR3 DNA reads TGTGCCAGCAGAGAGGACATTCCCACAGATACGCAGTATTTT.